This T cell receptor beta chain originates from a study of regulatory T cells in long-lasting Graves disease (dated by TCRdb to about 2021). About the study as a whole: Persistent Graves' disease was defined as antithyroid drug treatment for over 5 years with persistently positive TSH receptor autoantibodies. In the clinical cohort, patients with persistent Graves' disease had used antithyroid drugs for an average of about 9.4 years. The study was registered as a clinical trial and conducted in China. A total of around 35 samples underwent TCR sequencing: about 13 from persistent and about 20 from newly diagnosed Graves' disease patients. This study used TCR sequencing and RNA sequencing of peripheral blood to compare persistent Graves' disease patients against newly diagnosed Graves' disease patients. On the study overall, not on this receptor specifically: Persistent patients shared more public clonotypes among themselves (roughly 2,700) than newly diagnosed patients did (about 900). Only the TCR beta chain was sequenced and analyzed. The authors acknowledged the small sample size as a limitation that may reduce accuracy. Peripheral blood alone was examined, since thyroid tissue, which constituted the primary lesion, could not be accessed. TRBV28, TRBJ1-2 and TRBJ2-5 were preferentially used in persistent disease, while TRBV20-1 and TRBJ2-1 were favored in newly diagnosed disease. Lower TCR Shannon entropy and fewer highly expanded clones were observed in persistent Graves' disease patients than in newly diagnosed patients, which suggested clonal expansion.

This clonotype was seen ten or more times. The specificity of this receptor is unknown. One base away there is no much larger clone; base qualities are not given. The library was obtained by multiplex PCR. The sample was run on an Illumina HiSeq 4000. CDR3 regions were amplified by Arm-PCR with iRepertoire HTBI primers to construct TCR beta libraries. PCR products were gel purified before sequencing. The published analysis was carried out like this. Gene usage analysis of CDR3 amino acid clonotypes relied on the 60 to 65 TRBV and 14 TRBJ segments identified across samples. COPE and FqMerger were used to merge the filtered high-quality paired reads into contigs. BLAST was used to align contigs to the IMGT TRBV, TRBD and TRBJ reference genes, and CDR3 was defined following IMGT. Highly expanded clones were defined as clonotypes with a frequency above 0.1%. Repertoire diversity was measured by Shannon entropy, and V-J evenness by the Gini coefficient. A clonotype found in more than one individual was treated as public. TCRdb handled the public reads itself, with Q25 trimming in fastp and clone calling in MiXCR, and kept productive beta chains. CDR3 protein sequences are deduplicated, and each keeps its most common genes and DNA. These V and J calls originate from TCRdb's pipeline instead of the authors' own analysis. In this sample the table shows a few hundred thousand distinct CDR3 sequences, 21% of which occur a single time. The ten largest clonotypes hold around 15% of the sample.

Per the publication, the time point label means: persistent/refractory GD, antithyroid drugs over 5 years with positive TRAb. RNA was extracted from PBMCs in TRIzol for both TCR sequencing and RNA sequencing. The diagnosis of Graves' disease was made according to American Thyroid Association guidelines. The patients came from an endocrinology department in Xi'an, China. Each patient gave 7 to 9.5 milliliters of peripheral blood, collected in an EDTA anticoagulant tube. PBMCs were isolated by Ficoll Paque Plus density gradient separation without further T cell sorting. An Agilent 2100 Bioanalyzer and agarose gel were used to check RNA quality, and a NanoDrop 2000 was used to measure RNA concentration. Based on the germline V gene, the CDR1 and CDR2 sequences are SGHTA and FQGNSA. V is pared back by 5 bases and J by 2 bases, with 18 bases lying between the germline termini. The CDR3 runs 16 residues from the cysteine to the phenylalanine. Of the read, only the CDR3 DNA is kept; its 48 bases are in frame from base 1.

Recombination joined TRBV7-2 with TRBJ2-5, with TRBD2 as a weak D call on 5 bases. The source was peripheral blood mononuclear cells (PBMCs), collected when the disease was refractory, from a patient treated with antithyroid drugs. The sequence was obtained from a female donor with Graves disease. The bases are TGTGCCAGCAGCACGCCCGGGGTAACCATTCAAGAGACCCAGTACTTC. This gives the protein CASSTPGVTIQETQYF.